The 21 T cell receptor beta chains in this list originate from one sample, sequenced in a study of post-analysis software for immune sequencing data. Study-wide findings and caveats: Among roughly five TRBV segments more frequent in patients than controls were TRBV5-6, TRBV5-1 and TRBV20-1.

These receptors' antigens are unknown. Sequencing libraries made from TCR beta cDNA carried unique molecular identifiers. Each CDR3 protein is one row after TCRdb ran MiXCR on the PCR reads. The table has 180,000 or so distinct CDR3 sequences, 25% to 35% seen once. The sequenced sample was blood. The receptors were gathered from a girl aged 2-17 years with multiple sclerosis.

With regard to this clonotype: It may be a read error: a sequence one base away is much more abundant. The chain joins TRBV12-5 to TRBJ2-7; D remains unclear. CDR3 length: 14 residues. Germline V lookup: CDR1 LGHNT, CDR2 FRNRAP. Trimming removed 0 bases from V and 7 bases from J, with 13 bases in between. CDR3 bases: TGTGCTAGTGGTTTGGTAGCCAATTACAATGAGCAGTACTTC. Translation: CASGLVANYNEQYF.

At least ten counts were recorded for this clonotype. This sequence joins TRBV7-9 and TRBJ2-1; 8 nucleotides align to TRBD1. V lost 6 bases to trimming and J lost 7 bases; unmatched junction nucleotides: 14. Germline values: CDR1 SEHNR, CDR2 FQNEAQ (reference sequence). CDR3 size: 16 residues. CDR3 in amino acids: CASSGTGGRVGNEQFF. DNA for the CDR3: TGTGCCAGCAGTGGTACAGGGGGACGCGTTGGGAATGAGCAGTTCTTC. The full variable domain, in which reference TRBV7-9 and TRBJ2-1 provide the parts outside the CDR3, is DTGVSQNPRHKITKRGQNVTFRCDPISEHNRLYWYRQTLGQGPEFLTYFQNEAQLEKSRLLSDRFSAERPKGSFSTLEIQRTEQGDSAMYLCASSGTGGRVGNEQFFGPGTRLTVL.

This clonotype came up a few times. The chain uses TRBV6-2 or TRBV6-3 and TRBJ2-1; TRBD2 aligns across 8 bases. Trimming removed 4 bases from V and 6 bases from J; junction bases left unmatched: 11. Germline V gene lookup returns CDR1 MNHEY and CDR2 SVGEGT. The CDR3 contains 16 residues. This CDR3 reads CASSFGIGGARNEQFF. Here the CDR3 DNA reads TGTGCCAGCAGTTTTGGTATCGGGGGGGCCCGCAATGAGCAGTTCTTC.

The table lists this clonotype with many counts. The chain recombines TRBV7-9 with TRBJ2-7; no clear D. Germline V gene lookup returns CDR1 SEHNR and CDR2 FQNEAQ (reference sequence). Trimming removed 1 base at V and 2 bases at J, with 9 bases between. CDR3 length: 14 residues. The CDR3 region is CASSLDGKTYEQYF. CDR3 coding DNA: TGTGCCAGCAGCTTAGATGGGAAAACCTACGAGCAGTACTTC.

V usage is TRBV7-9 and J usage is TRBJ1-3; no firm D call. V was cut by 5 bases and J by 0 bases, with 20 bases left in between. The CDR3 length is 18 residues. CDR1 and CDR2 from the germline V gene are SEHNR and FQNEAQ (reference sequence). The CDR3 coding sequence is TGTGCCAGCAGCCACAAAACCCCAGCCCTACTCTCTGGAAACACCATATATTTT. Amino acids: CASSHKTPALLSGNTIYF. Complete variable domain (other parts from reference TRBV7-9 and TRBJ1-3): DTGVSQNPRHKITKRGQNVTFRCDPISEHNRLYWYRQTLGQGPEFLTYFQNEAQLEKSRLLSDRFSAERPKGSFSTLEIQRTEQGDSAMYLCASSHKTPALLSGNTIYFGEGSWLTVV.

This clonotype was counted ten times or more. V and J are TRBV10-3 and TRBJ2-7; TRBD1 matches at 7 bases. The CDR3 runs 14 residues. V was clipped by 0 bases and J by 5 bases; unmatched bases: 4. Germline values: CDR1 ENHRY, CDR2 SYGVKD. The CDR3 loop is CAISESGTADEQYF. The CDR3 DNA is TGTGCCATCAGTGAGTCTGGGACAGCCGACGAGCAGTACTTC.

The V call is TRBV7-8, the J call TRBJ2-5; 7 nucleotides line up with TRBD2. V was pared by 7 bases and J by 4 bases, with 15 bases of the junction left unmatched. The CDR3 runs 16 residues. CDR1 is SGHVS and CDR2 is FQNEAQ in the germline V gene. The CDR3 loop is CASTPTWRGTGETQYF. The CDR3 DNA reads as TGTGCCAGCACGCCAACATGGCGGGGGACTGGAGAGACCCAGTACTTC.

This clonotype has a count of ten or more. The rearrangement uses TRBV12-3 or TRBV12-4 and TRBJ2-7; 11 bases align to TRBD2. The CDR3 sequence is 14 residues long. The trim removed 7 bases at V and 7 bases at J, leaving 9 bases unmatched. The CDR3 coding sequence is TGTGCCAGCACCCCCGGACTAGCGGGTGCTGAGCAGTACTTC. Its translation: CASTPGLAGAEQYF.

The sample holds many counts of this clonotype. The chain carries TRBV27 and TRBJ1-2, with 7 bases that match TRBD1. The ends lost 2 bases at V and 8 bases at J; junction bases unmatched: 5. The CDR3 is made up of 13 amino acids. CDR1 and CDR2 (germline): MNHEY, SMNVEV (reference sequence). CDR3 loop: CASSLRGPHGYTF. CDR3 coding DNA: TGTGCCAGCAGTTTAAGGGGGCCCCACGGCTACACCTTC.

This clonotype came up a few times. The chain joins TRBV12-3 or TRBV12-4 to TRBJ1-1; a weak D match, TRBD1 (5 bases). The V and J ends lost 4 bases and 1 base respectively, with 10 bases between them. This CDR3 is built from 14 residues. The CDR3 region is CASSYRTTNTEAFF. The CDR3 coding sequence is TGTGCCAGCAGTTACCGGACAACGAACACTGAAGCTTTCTTT.

This clonotype appeared a few times. This rearrangement joins TRBV7-2 to TRBJ1-2; possibly TRBD1 for D (5 bases). CDR1 and CDR2 (germline): SGHTA, FQGNSA. The ends were cut back, 5 bases at V and 4 bases at J, with 11 bases in the middle. The CDR3 sequence is 13 residues long. CDR3 nucleotide sequence: TGTGCCAGCAGCATTCACGGGACCTATGGCTACACCTTC. As protein: CASSIHGTYGYTF.

This chain links TRBV6-5 with TRBJ2-5; D remains ambiguous. CDR3 length: 13 residues. The germline gives CDR1 MNHEY, CDR2 SVGAGI. Between the trimmed V and J ends, which lost 6 bases and 13 bases, there was a span of 21 bases. CDR3 residues: CASSSDARTERYF. CDR3 DNA: TGTGCCAGCAGCAGCGACGCTAGGACCGAGCGGTACTTC.

This clonotype has at least ten counts. The chain employs TRBV5-1 and TRBJ2-7; unclear D gene. The germline gives CDR1 SGHRS, CDR2 YFSETQ. V lost 0 bases and J 5 bases, leaving 12 bases between the germline ends. This CDR3 region has 14 residues. CDR3 nucleotides: TGCGCCAGCAGCTTGGGGCCCCCTCGGGACGAGCAGTACTTC. It encodes CASSLGPPRDEQYF.

The chain joins TRBV4-2 to TRBJ2-1; the match to TRBD2 covers 9 bases. CDR1 is LGHNA and CDR2 is YNFKEQ in the germline V gene. V shed 0 bases and J 5 bases; nucleotides not matched to a gene: 5. CDR3 length equals 16 residues. Here the CDR3 DNA reads TGTGCCAGCAGCCAAGATGGCGGGGGGGCCAACAATGAGCAGTTCTTC. Its translation is CASSQDGGGANNEQFF.

This clonotype was seen ten or more times. The chain recombines TRBV5-1 with TRBJ2-7, with a tentative D call TRBD2 (5 bases). V was trimmed by 3 bases and J by 2 bases, leaving 18 bases between them. Germline CDR1 reads SGHRS; CDR2 reads YFSETQ. The CDR3 runs to 16 residues. As DNA, the CDR3 is TGCGCCAGCAGCTCCAGACTGACGGGGATGGCCTACGAGCAGTACTTC. Protein: CASSSRLTGMAYEQYF.

The table lists this clonotype with many counts. The chain links TRBV27 to TRBJ2-6; D perhaps matches TRBD1 (6 bases). From germline, CDR1 is MNHEY and CDR2 SMNVEV (reference sequence). CDR3 length: 15 amino acids. Trimming left V 6 bases short and J 2 bases short, with 11 bases between. The CDR3 spells CASSFYRAGANVLTF. CDR3 DNA: TGTGCCAGCAGCTTCTACAGGGCTGGGGCCAACGTCCTGACTTTC.

The V gene is TRBV28, the J gene TRBJ2-7, with D perhaps being TRBD1 or TRBD2 (6 bases each). This CDR3 contains 13 residues. V lost 6 bases, J lost 5 bases, and 14 bases lay in between. Germline V gene lookup returns CDR1 MDHEN and CDR2 SYDVKM. In DNA form, the CDR3 reads TGTGCCAGCAGCACTAGGGGGACTCACGAGCAGTACTTC. It is translated as CASSTRGTHEQYF.

There are many counts of this clonotype. The chain recombines TRBV3-1 with TRBJ2-1; no clear D gene. This CDR3 is built from 12 residues. Germline CDR1 and CDR2: LGHDT and YNNKEL (reference sequence). V lost 1 base and J lost 10, with 8 bases in between. The CDR3 spells CASSQGRAEQFF. The DNA for the CDR3 is TGTGCCAGCAGCCAAGGAAGGGCAGAGCAGTTCTTC.

This chain uses TRBV15 with TRBJ2-3; no firm D call. Germline CDR1 reads LNHNV; CDR2 reads YYDKDF (reference sequence). This CDR3 contains 16 residues. Trimming removed 0 bases from V and 0 bases from J, with 10 bases in between. CDR3 sequence: CATSRDFQASTDTQYF. The CDR3, as DNA: TGTGCCACCAGCAGAGATTTTCAAGCCAGCACAGATACGCAGTATTTT.

The CDR3 DNA reads as TGTGCCAGCACCACTGCGGATTCATGGAATCAGCCCCAGCATTTT. Amino acid sequence: CASTTADSWNQPQHF. This chain uses TRBV28 with TRBJ1-5, with unresolved D. The germline gives CDR1 MDHEN, CDR2 SYDVKM. The CDR3 is made up of 15 amino acids. The V end lost 7 bases, the J end lost 4 bases, and 17 bases lay between the germline ends.

This clonotype was counted many times. V usage is TRBV5-1 and J usage is TRBJ2-1, with 8 nucleotides matching TRBD1. The CDR3 loop spans 15 amino acids. Germline V gene sequence: CDR1 SGHRS, CDR2 YFSETQ. Germline trimming cut 3 bases from V and 1 base from J; bases unmatched to any gene: 3. The CDR3 loop reads CASSSGQGSYNEQFF. CDR3 DNA: TGCGCCAGCAGCTCCGGACAGGGATCCTACAATGAGCAGTTCTTC.